This T cell receptor beta chain emerged from a study of cytomegalovirus exposure and HLA in healthy donors. Separate from the roughly 700-subject first cohort, the approximately 120-subject validation cohort was the one that the donors belonged to. This clone was seen only a few times. What it binds is unknown. The CDR3 contains 12 residues. Germline V gene lookup returns CDR1 SGHDT and CDR2 YYEEEE. V was clipped by 7 bases and J by 7 bases, with 9 bases between them. Clones were sequenced by immunoSEQ multiplex PCR, and TCRdb holds only the in-frame ones, with some missing. The sample lists roughly 270,000 clones, around nine tenths occurring once. Study conclusions and caveats: According to a later analysis, TCR clusters from the first cohort tended to co-occur in the roughly 120 validation repertoires. Cytomegalovirus status, reportedly, was diagnosed with high specificity and sensitivity by the classifier.

What was sequenced was PBMCs. The chain employs TRBV5-6 and TRBJ1-6; no definite D call. The sequence was obtained from a young woman in good health and CMV-seronegative. The CDR3 bases are TGTGCCAGCGCTGAGGGAAATTCACCCCTCCACTTT. Protein sequence: CASAEGNSPLHF.